The 21 T cell receptor beta chains in this list originate from one sample, sequenced in a study of cytotoxic CD8 clonotypes in ibrutinib-treated CLL. Produced via immunoSEQ multiplex PCR; TCRdb's table is partial and in-frame only. The data hold 60,000 to 75,000 clones, with about nine tenths observed a single time. The sequences come from PBMCs, collected after 12 months of ibrutinib treatment. These receptors were obtained from a human donor with chronic lymphocytic leukemia.

This chain connects TRBV19 to TRBJ2-7; TRBD1 matches 8 bases. The V and J ends lost 5 bases and 4 bases, in that order; junction bases with no gene match: 4. Germline values: CDR1 LNHDA, CDR2 SQIVND (reference sequence). The CDR3 contains 13 residues. This CDR3 is CASSSGTGYEQYF. For the CDR3, the DNA is TGTGCCAGTAGTTCGGGGACAGGTTACGAGCAGTACTTC.

This chain joins TRBV9 and TRBJ2-2; D gene unclear. Germline CDR1 is SGDLS and CDR2 is YYNGEE. CDR3 length: 13 amino acids. The ends were cut back, 4 bases at V and 1 base at J, with 5 bases in the middle. The CDR3 here is CASSYRNTGELFF. The DNA of the CDR3 is TGTGCCAGCAGCTATAGGAACACCGGGGAGCTGTTTTTT. The whole variable domain, filled in from reference TRBV9 and TRBJ2-2, reads DSGVTQTPKHLITATGQRVTLRCSPRSGDLSVYWYQQSLDQGLQFLIQYYNGEERAKGNILERFSAQQFPDLHSELNLSSLELGDSALYFCASSYRNTGELFFGEGSRLTVL.

The J gene is TRBJ1-5, the V gene TRBV6-4; D is possibly TRBD1 (5 bases). This CDR3 comprises 15 residues. The germline V gene encodes CDR1 MRHNA and CDR2 SNTAGT. V was trimmed by 3 bases and J by 2 bases, leaving 11 bases between them. The CDR3 coding sequence is TGTGCCAGCAGTGAGCAGGGTGGCGGCAATCAGCCCCAGCATTTT. Amino acid sequence: CASSEQGGGNQPQHF.

The J gene is TRBJ1-1, the V gene TRBV29-1; D is possibly TRBD1 (5 bases). The length of the CDR3 is 11 residues. Trimming pared 6 bases from V and 7 bases from J, leaving 12 bases between. CDR1 is SQVTM, CDR2 ANQGSEA, per germline. CDR3 residues: CSVGTGREAFF. In nucleotides, the CDR3 is TGCAGCGTCGGGACGGGCCGTGAAGCTTTCTTT.

This rearrangement joins TRBV6-5 to TRBJ2-2; D is uncertain. V gave up 4 bases and J gave up 2 bases, with 5 bases separating them. Per germline, CDR1 MNHEY and CDR2 SVGAGI. The CDR3 loop spans 13 amino acids. CDR3 DNA sequence: TGTGCCAGCAGTTCAGCTAACACCGGGGAGCTGTTTTTT. This encodes CASSSANTGELFF.

The chain joins TRBV2 to TRBJ2-7, with a weak D call TRBD2 (6 bases). V lost 1 base and J 3 bases, leaving 16 bases between the germline ends. The CDR3 contains 16 residues. Germline CDR1 reads SNHLY; CDR2 reads FYNNEI. CDR3 DNA: TGTGCCAGCAGTGAAGGGGACTTCTCCCTTGTCTACGAGCAGTACTTC. Translated: CASSEGDFSLVYEQYF.

This chain links TRBV18 with TRBJ1-1, with no clear D. Germline loops: CDR1 KGHSH, CDR2 LQKENI. This CDR3 contains 13 residues. V lost 6 bases, J lost 5 bases, and 13 bases lay in between. CDR3 coding DNA: TGTGCCAGCTCCACCACCAGAGGTACTGAAGCTTTCTTT. Translation: CASSTTRGTEAFF.

On this clone itself: The conserved final phenylalanine or tryptophan is absent from the CDR3, which likely points to a read error. It is unclear where the CDR3 begins or ends on the DNA, so no DNA is shown, and the CDR3 is as TCRdb lists it. The chain carries TRBV6-6 and TRBJ1-2. The CDR3 is 13 residues long, ends included. Per the germline V gene, CDR1 is MNHNY and CDR2 is SVGAGI (reference sequence). CDR3 amino acids: CASSPALREGILS.

CDR3: CASAGTGGHEQYF. The CDR3, as DNA: TGTGCCAGTGCCGGGACAGGGGGCCACGAGCAGTACTTC. V and J are TRBV19 and TRBJ2-7; 12 nucleotides agree with TRBD1. Trimming cost V 8 bases and J 5 bases; bases outside gene matches: 4. Germline loops: CDR1 LNHDA, CDR2 SQIVND (reference sequence). This CDR3 contains 13 residues.

V usage is TRBV29-1 and J usage is TRBJ1-1; D may be TRBD1 (6 bases). Looked up from germline, CDR1 is SQVTM and CDR2 is ANQGSEA. Trimming removed 1 base from V and 0 bases from J, with 9 bases in between. CDR3 length: 14 amino acids. CDR3 loop: CSVEGTGMNTEAFF. The CDR3 DNA is TGCAGCGTTGAAGGTACAGGGATGAACACTGAAGCTTTCTTT. Together with reference TRBV29-1 and TRBJ1-1, the CDR3 gives the full variable domain: SAVISQKPSRDICQRGTSLTIQCQVDSQVTMMFWYRQQPGQSLTLIATANQGSEATYESGFVIDKFPISRPNLTFSTLTVSNMSPEDSSIYLCSVEGTGMNTEAFFGQGTRLTVV.

The chain couples TRBV2 to TRBJ2-3; the match to TRBD2 covers 10 bases. Per germline, CDR1 SNHLY and CDR2 FYNNEI. V lost 5 bases, J lost 0 bases, and 5 bases stayed unmatched. This CDR3 comprises 16 residues. The CDR3: CASSWTSGYSTDTQYF. CDR3 DNA sequence: TGTGCCAGCAGTTGGACTAGCGGATATAGCACAGATACGCAGTATTTT.

The gene calls are TRBV30 and TRBJ2-3, with no clear D. This CDR3 has 14 residues. The germline V and J ends were trimmed by 3 bases and 0 bases, with 10 bases remaining between them. Germline V lookup: CDR1 GTSNPN, CDR2 SVGIG (reference sequence). The chain's CDR3 is CAWSRRLSTDTQYF. The CDR3 nucleotides are TGTGCCTGGAGCCGCCGGTTAAGCACAGATACGCAGTATTTT.

The chain uses TRBV27 and TRBJ1-4; tentatively, D is TRBD1 (6 bases). This CDR3 contains 18 residues. CDR1 and CDR2 from the germline V gene are MNHEY and SMNVEV (reference sequence). Trimming shortened V by 5 bases and J by 0 bases, and 19 bases separated the two germline ends. For the CDR3, the DNA is TGTGCCAGCAGTCGGCGGACAGCAAAATTTACAACTAATGAAAAACTGTTTTTT. This translates into CASSRRTAKFTTNEKLFF.

The CDR3 nucleotides are TGTGCCAGCAGCTTGGTGTCTTCCAGGGGAGACACCATATATTTT. It is translated as CASSLVSSRGDTIYF. The chain uses TRBV5-5 and TRBJ1-3; perhaps TRBD1 as D (6 bases). The V end was cut by 0 bases, the J end by 8 bases, with 15 bases between. The CDR3 sequence is 15 residues long. Per germline, CDR1 SGHKS and CDR2 YYEKEE (reference sequence).

The rearrangement joins TRBV5-5 to TRBJ1-1, with unresolved D. The CDR3 is made up of 14 amino acids. Germline V lookup: CDR1 SGHKS, CDR2 YYEKEE (reference sequence). Trimming took 1 base from V and 1 from J, leaving 8 bases between them. Here the CDR3 reads CASSLKITNTEAFF. CDR3 nucleotide sequence: TGTGCCAGCAGCTTGAAGATAACGAACACTGAAGCTTTCTTT.

The chain links TRBV25-1 to TRBJ2-5; D is unclear. This CDR3 is built from 13 residues. V dropped 1 base and J dropped 5 bases, with 8 bases sitting between them. Germline V gene sequence: CDR1 MGHDK, CDR2 SYGVNS. CDR3 bases: TGTGCCAGCAGTGAATTAAATGGTGAGACCCAGTACTTC. It codes for CASSELNGETQYF. Filled out from reference TRBV25-1 and TRBJ2-5, the complete variable domain reads EADIYQTPRYLVIGTGKKITLECSQTMGHDKMYWYQQDPGMELHLIHYSYGVNSTEKGDLSSESTVSRIRTEHFPLTLESARPSHTSQYLCASSELNGETQYFGPGTRLLVL.

V and J are TRBV30 and TRBJ1-1; D remains unclear. Trimming took off 4 bases at V and 0 bases at J, with 12 bases between the two ends. This CDR3 is 14 amino acids long. Per the germline V gene, CDR1 is GTSNPN and CDR2 is SVGIG (reference sequence). The CDR3: CAWTTSRVNTEAFF. The DNA for the CDR3 is TGTGCCTGGACCACATCCCGGGTGAACACTGAAGCTTTCTTT.

The chain uses TRBV5-1 and TRBJ2-5; D is uncertain. This CDR3 is built from 12 residues. CDR1 SGHRS and CDR2 YFSETQ come from the germline V gene. V was cut by 4 bases and J by 3 bases, with 7 bases left in between. The CDR3 loop reads CASSPREETQYF. The CDR3, as DNA: TGCGCCAGCAGCCCACGCGAAGAGACCCAGTACTTC.

V usage is TRBV10-3 and J usage is TRBJ2-1, with D tentatively TRBD1 (5 bases). V gave up 3 bases and J gave up 0 bases, with 15 bases separating them. This CDR3 is 17 amino acids long. Germline CDR1 ENHRY, CDR2 SYGVKD. The CDR3, as DNA: TGTGCCATCAGTGACACCGAGACAGTTTACTCCTACAATGAGCAGTTCTTC. It codes for CAISDTETVYSYNEQFF.

The genes are TRBV5-1 and TRBJ1-1; a weak D match, TRBD1 (5 bases). Germline CDR1 reads SGHRS; CDR2 reads YFSETQ. V lost 0 bases, J lost 6 bases, and 12 bases lay in between. This CDR3 spans 14 amino acids. The CDR3 spells CASSLGAGYPEAFF. The DNA of the CDR3 is TGCGCCAGCAGCTTGGGAGCAGGGTATCCTGAAGCTTTCTTT.

The CDR3 DNA is TGCGCCAGCAGAACTTGGACAGCTGATAATGAAAAACTGTTTTTT. Its protein is CASRTWTADNEKLFF. This rearrangement joins TRBV5-1 to TRBJ1-4, with D perhaps matching TRBD1 (6 bases). Trimming left V 5 bases short and J 4 bases short, with 15 bases between. From germline, CDR1 is SGHRS and CDR2 YFSETQ. The CDR3 contains 15 residues.